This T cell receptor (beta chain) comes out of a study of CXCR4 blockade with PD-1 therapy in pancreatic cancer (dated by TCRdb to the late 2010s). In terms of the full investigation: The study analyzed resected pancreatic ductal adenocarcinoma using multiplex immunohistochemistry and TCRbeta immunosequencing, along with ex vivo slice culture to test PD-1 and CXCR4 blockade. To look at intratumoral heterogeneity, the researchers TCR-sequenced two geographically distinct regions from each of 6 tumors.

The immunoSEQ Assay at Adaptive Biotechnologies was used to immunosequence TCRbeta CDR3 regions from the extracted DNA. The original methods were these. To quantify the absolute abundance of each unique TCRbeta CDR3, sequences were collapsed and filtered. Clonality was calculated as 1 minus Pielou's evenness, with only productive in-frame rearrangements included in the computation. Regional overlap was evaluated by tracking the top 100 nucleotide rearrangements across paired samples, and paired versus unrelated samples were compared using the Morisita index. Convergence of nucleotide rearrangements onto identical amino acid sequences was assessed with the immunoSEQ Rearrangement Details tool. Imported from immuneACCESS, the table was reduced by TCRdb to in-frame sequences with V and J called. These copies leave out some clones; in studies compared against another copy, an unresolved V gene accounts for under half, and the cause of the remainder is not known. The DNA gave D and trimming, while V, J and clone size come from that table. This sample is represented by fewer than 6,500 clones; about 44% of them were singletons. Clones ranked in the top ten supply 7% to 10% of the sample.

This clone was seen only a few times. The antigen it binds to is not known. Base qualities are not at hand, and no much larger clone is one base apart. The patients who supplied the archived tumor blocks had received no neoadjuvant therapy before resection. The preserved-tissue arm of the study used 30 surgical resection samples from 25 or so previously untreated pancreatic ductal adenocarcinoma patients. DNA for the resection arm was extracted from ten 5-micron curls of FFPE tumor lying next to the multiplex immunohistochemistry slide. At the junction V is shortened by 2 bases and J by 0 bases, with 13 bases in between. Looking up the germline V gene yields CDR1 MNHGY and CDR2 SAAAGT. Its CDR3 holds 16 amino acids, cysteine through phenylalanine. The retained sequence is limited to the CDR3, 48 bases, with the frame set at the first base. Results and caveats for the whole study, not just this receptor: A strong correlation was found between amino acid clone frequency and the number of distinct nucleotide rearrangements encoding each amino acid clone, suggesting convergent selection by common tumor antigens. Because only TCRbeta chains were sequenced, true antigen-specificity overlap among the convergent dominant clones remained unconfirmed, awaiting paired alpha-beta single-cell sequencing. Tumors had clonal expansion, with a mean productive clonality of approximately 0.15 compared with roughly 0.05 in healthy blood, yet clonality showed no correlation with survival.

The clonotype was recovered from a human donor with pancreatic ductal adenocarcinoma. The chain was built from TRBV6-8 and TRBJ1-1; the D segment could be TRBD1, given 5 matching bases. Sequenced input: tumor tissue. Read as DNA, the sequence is TGTGCCAGCAGTTACCTCGACAGTCCTTTGAACACTGAAGCTTTCTTT. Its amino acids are CASSYLDSPLNTEAFF.